This is a list of T cell receptor beta chains from one sample in a study of blood T cell repertoires in COVID-19. Clones were read by immunoSEQ multiplex PCR, and TCRdb kept only the in-frame ones, dropping some. The sample carries approximately 110,000 clones, under 80% recorded once. The sample comprised peripheral blood. These receptors all stem from a woman aged 65 to 85 with acute or convalescent COVID-19. The CDR3 runs from the conserved cysteine through the conserved F or W. A D gene is named only where the DNA matches it firmly. Clone size is given for some rows only: seen once, a few or many times, or a class if the clone is expanded.

v_gene: TRBV6-5
abundance: .
d_gene: TRBD1
j_gene: TRBJ1-1
CDR3nt: TGTGCCAGCAGTTACTTGAAAGGGGGCTGGAACACTGAAGCTTTCTTT
CDR3aa: CASSYLKGGWNTEAFF

v_gene: TRBV20-1
abundance: .
d_gene: TRBD2
j_gene: TRBJ2-7
CDR3nt: TGCAGTGCTAGTCCGACTAGCGGGGCCTACGAGCAGTACTTC
CDR3aa: CSASPTSGAYEQYF

v_gene: TRBV10-2
abundance: .
d_gene: .
j_gene: TRBJ2-1
CDR3nt: TGCGCCACCCTCTTTGTTGAGCAGTTCTTC
CDR3aa: CATLFVEQFF

v_gene: TRBV3-1/TRBV3-2
abundance: few
d_gene: TRBD1
j_gene: TRBJ2-1
CDR3nt: TGTGCCAGCAGCCAAGAGGGGACAGGGGGATTCGAGGAGCAGTTCTTC
CDR3aa: CASSQEGTGGFEEQFF

v_gene: TRBV11-3
abundance: .
d_gene: TRBD1
j_gene: TRBJ2-3
CDR3nt: TGTGCCAGCAGCTTCGGACAGGGCGTAGAAGATACGCAGTATTTT
CDR3aa: CASSFGQGVEDTQYF

v_gene: TRBV29-1
abundance: .
d_gene: .
j_gene: TRBJ1-2
CDR3nt: TGCAGCGTTGAAGAGGGAGGGAACTATGGCTACACCTTC
CDR3aa: CSVEEGGNYGYTF

v_gene: TRBV7-9
abundance: .
d_gene: TRBD1
j_gene: TRBJ2-7
CDR3nt: TGTGCCAGCAGCTTAGAGTTGGCAGGGGGCAAGAACGAGCAGTACTTC
CDR3aa: CASSLELAGGKNEQYF

v_gene: TRBV18
abundance: .
d_gene: TRBD2
j_gene: TRBJ2-7
CDR3nt: TGTGCCAGCTCACCGAATAGCGGGGGGGCCTACGAGCAGTACTTC
CDR3aa: CASSPNSGGAYEQYF

v_gene: TRBV19
abundance: .
d_gene: TRBD1
j_gene: TRBJ2-3
CDR3nt: TGTGCCAGTAGTTCCCAAACAGGGGACACGCAGTATTTT
CDR3aa: CASSSQTGDTQYF

v_gene: TRBV6-2/TRBV6-3
abundance: .
d_gene: .
j_gene: TRBJ2-7
CDR3nt: TGTGCCAGCAGTTACCGGACAAACGAGCAGTACTTC
CDR3aa: CASSYRTNEQYF

v_gene: TRBV12-3/TRBV12-4
abundance: .
d_gene: .
j_gene: TRBJ2-5
CDR3nt: TGTGCCAGCAGTTTTTCTCTCGTTGCGCCACTCTACTTC
CDR3aa: CASSFSLVAPLYF

v_gene: TRBV6-6
abundance: .
d_gene: .
j_gene: TRBJ1-2
CDR3nt: TGTGCCAGCAGTTTGTCCGGGGATTATGGCTACACCTTC
CDR3aa: CASSLSGDYGYTF

v_gene: TRBV6-5
abundance: .
d_gene: .
j_gene: TRBJ2-7
CDR3nt: TGTGCCAGCAGTTGGGGCGGGGGCCAGACCGGCGAGCAGTACTTC
CDR3aa: CASSWGGGQTGEQYF

v_gene: TRBV5-1
abundance: .
d_gene: TRBD1
j_gene: TRBJ2-5
CDR3nt: TGCGCCAGCAGCTTGGGGGGGGCCGGGACAGGGGTCTCAGAGACCCAGTACTTC
CDR3aa: CASSLGGAGTGVSETQYF

v_gene: TRBV6-5
abundance: .
d_gene: TRBD1
j_gene: TRBJ1-6
CDR3nt: TGTGCCAGCAGCCTACAGGACAGGGATAATTCACCCCTCCACTTT
CDR3aa: CASSLQDRDNSPLHF

v_gene: TRBV9
abundance: .
d_gene: .
j_gene: TRBJ1-3
CDR3nt: TGTGCCAGCAGCGTTGGGGGCCTCTCAACTGGAAACACCATATATTTT
CDR3aa: CASSVGGLSTGNTIYF

v_gene: TRBV2
abundance: .
d_gene: .
j_gene: TRBJ2-5
CDR3nt: TGTGCCAGCACCAGCAGGGGTTTGGTGGGAGAGACCCAGTACTTC
CDR3aa: CASTSRGLVGETQYF

v_gene: TRBV25-1
abundance: .
d_gene: .
j_gene: TRBJ1-5
CDR3nt: TGTGCCAGCGTTAGAGGACAGTTTAGCAATCAGCCCCAGCATTTT
CDR3aa: CASVRGQFSNQPQHF

v_gene: TRBV7-9
abundance: .
d_gene: .
j_gene: TRBJ1-1
CDR3nt: TGTGCCAGCAGCTTAGTACAGGGCCAGAACACTGAAGCTTTCTTT
CDR3aa: CASSLVQGQNTEAFF

v_gene: TRBV5-5
abundance: .
d_gene: .
j_gene: TRBJ1-1
CDR3nt: TGTGCCAGCAGCTTGGGCTTCTACCCCCTGAACACTGAAGCTTTCTTT
CDR3aa: CASSLGFYPLNTEAFF

v_gene: TRBV20-1
abundance: .
d_gene: .
j_gene: TRBJ2-7
CDR3nt: TGCAGTGCTAGTGGACTTTTACAGGGTAGGGCCTACGAGCAGTACTTC
CDR3aa: CSASGLLQGRAYEQYF

v_gene: TRBV28
abundance: .
d_gene: TRBD1
j_gene: TRBJ1-2
CDR3nt: TGTGCCACCGACAGGGTGGGTGGCTACACCTTC
CDR3aa: CATDRVGGYTF

v_gene: TRBV7-2
abundance: .
d_gene: TRBD1
j_gene: TRBJ2-6
CDR3nt: TGTGCCAGCAGCCCCTACGGACAGGGTACTGGGGCCAACGTCCTGACTTTC
CDR3aa: CASSPYGQGTGANVLTF

v_gene: TRBV9
abundance: few
d_gene: TRBD1
j_gene: TRBJ1-5
CDR3nt: TGTGCCAGCAGCGCGGGACAGGCTGGTCAGCCCCAGCATTTT
CDR3aa: CASSAGQAGQPQHF

v_gene: TRBV30
abundance: .
d_gene: TRBD1
j_gene: TRBJ1-5
CDR3nt: TGTGCCTGGAGTGTGGGTGTAGGGGGCTTACAGCCCCAGCATTTT
CDR3aa: CAWSVGVGGLQPQHF

v_gene: TRBV16
abundance: .
d_gene: TRBD1
j_gene: TRBJ1-4
CDR3nt: TGTGCCAGCAGACCCGGGACAGGGTGGGATGAAAAACTGTTTTTT
CDR3aa: CASRPGTGWDEKLFF

v_gene: TRBV18
abundance: few
d_gene: .
j_gene: TRBJ2-1
CDR3nt: TGTGCCAGCTCACCAGGGTCGACCACTAGGTATAATGAGCAGTTCTTC
CDR3aa: CASSPGSTTRYNEQFF

v_gene: TRBV5-4
abundance: .
d_gene: .
j_gene: TRBJ2-3
CDR3nt: TGTGCCAGCAGCTTGGGGTTGGCAGGGGTATTGGGTACGCAGTATTTT
CDR3aa: CASSLGLAGVLGTQYF

v_gene: TRBV6-2/TRBV6-3
abundance: few
d_gene: TRBD2
j_gene: TRBJ2-7
CDR3nt: TGTGCCAGCAGTTACGGACTAGCAGCCTACGAGCAGTACTTC
CDR3aa: CASSYGLAAYEQYF

v_gene: TRBV2
abundance: .
d_gene: TRBD1
j_gene: TRBJ1-5
CDR3nt: TGTGCCAGCAGTATCCGGGACAGGGTTGGAGGGCATTTT
CDR3aa: CASSIRDRVGGHF

v_gene: TRBV6-5
abundance: .
d_gene: TRBD1
j_gene: TRBJ2-3
CDR3nt: TGTGCCAGCAGTACTGGGACAGGATGGGCAGATACGCAGTATTTT
CDR3aa: CASSTGTGWADTQYF

v_gene: TRBV11-2
abundance: .
d_gene: .
j_gene: TRBJ1-1
CDR3nt: TGTGCCAGCAGCTTAGCCGGGTTTAAAAACACTGAAGCTTTCTTT
CDR3aa: CASSLAGFKNTEAFF

v_gene: TRBV2
abundance: .
d_gene: .
j_gene: TRBJ1-4
CDR3nt: TGTGCCAGCAGTGAGGGACTGAGGGAAAAACTGTTTTTT
CDR3aa: CASSEGLREKLFF

v_gene: TRBV5-1
abundance: .
d_gene: TRBD1
j_gene: TRBJ2-7
CDR3nt: TGCGCCAGCAGCTCCGGGGGACAGGGTGAGGGGGAGCAGTACTTC
CDR3aa: CASSSGGQGEGEQYF

v_gene: TRBV7-9
abundance: .
d_gene: .
j_gene: TRBJ2-2
CDR3nt: TGTGCCGGGTCCGCCCGCGGGGGCCCTCGTTCCACCGGGGAGCTGTTTTTT
CDR3aa: CAGSARGGPRSTGELFF

v_gene: TRBV5-1
abundance: .
d_gene: .
j_gene: TRBJ2-3
CDR3nt: TGCGCCAGCGGGGGCGTTAGCACAGATACGCAGTATTTT
CDR3aa: CASGGVSTDTQYF

v_gene: TRBV2
abundance: .
d_gene: .
j_gene: TRBJ1-2
CDR3nt: TGTGCCAGCAGTGAAACGGTAGGGGCTATCTATGGCTACACCTTC
CDR3aa: CASSETVGAIYGYTF

v_gene: TRBV18
abundance: .
d_gene: TRBD1
j_gene: TRBJ1-5
CDR3nt: TGTGCCAGCTCCGAAGGACAGGGGGGCAATCAGCCCCAGCATTTT
CDR3aa: CASSEGQGGNQPQHF

v_gene: TRBV19
abundance: .
d_gene: .
j_gene: TRBJ2-3
CDR3nt: TGTGCCAGTATGGAGGGATCTAGCACAGATACGCAGTATTTT
CDR3aa: CASMEGSSTDTQYF

v_gene: TRBV6-6
abundance: few
d_gene: TRBD1
j_gene: TRBJ1-5
CDR3nt: TGTGCCAGCAGTCCCCTCCCACCGGGACAGGTTAGCAATCAGCCCCAGCATTTT
CDR3aa: CASSPLPPGQVSNQPQHF

v_gene: TRBV6-2/TRBV6-3
abundance: .
d_gene: TRBD1
j_gene: TRBJ2-7
CDR3nt: TGTGCCAGCAGTTACGGCGGGACAGGGACGTACGAGCAGTACTTC
CDR3aa: CASSYGGTGTYEQYF

v_gene: TRBV6-5
abundance: .
d_gene: .
j_gene: TRBJ1-2
CDR3nt: TGTGCCAGCAGTTACGCGGCACCGAGCTATGGCTACACCTTC
CDR3aa: CASSYAAPSYGYTF

v_gene: TRBV7-9
abundance: .
d_gene: .
j_gene: TRBJ1-2
CDR3nt: TGTGCCAGCAGTTCGGACAGCTACTATGGCTACACCTTC
CDR3aa: CASSSDSYYGYTF

v_gene: TRBV11-2
abundance: .
d_gene: .
j_gene: TRBJ2-3
CDR3nt: TGTGCCAGCAGCTTAGAGCGTAGCACAGATACGCAGTATTTT
CDR3aa: CASSLERSTDTQYF

v_gene: TRBV10-3
abundance: .
d_gene: TRBD1
j_gene: TRBJ1-3
CDR3nt: TGTGCCATCAGACAGGGGGCGCAAGGAAACACCATATATTTT
CDR3aa: CAIRQGAQGNTIYF

v_gene: TRBV7-9
abundance: .
d_gene: .
j_gene: TRBJ1-4
CDR3nt: TGTGCCAACCAGGGGCTGGGTGAAAAACTGTTTTTT
CDR3aa: CANQGLGEKLFF

v_gene: TRBV6-5
abundance: .
d_gene: .
j_gene: TRBJ1-2
CDR3nt: TGTGCCAGCAGTTACTCTCGGACTCTCCAAAGCTACACCTTC
CDR3aa: CASSYSRTLQSYTF

v_gene: TRBV28
abundance: .
d_gene: TRBD2
j_gene: TRBJ2-7
CDR3nt: TGTGCCAGCAGTTTATTTGCCGCGGGGGATACTAGCTCCTACGAGCAGTACTTC
CDR3aa: CASSLFAAGDTSSYEQYF

v_gene: TRBV6-5
abundance: .
d_gene: .
j_gene: TRBJ1-3
CDR3nt: TGTGCCAGCAGTATTAATTTCGACAGACGAAACACCATATATTTT
CDR3aa: CASSINFDRRNTIYF

v_gene: TRBV7-8
abundance: .
d_gene: TRBD2
j_gene: TRBJ2-7
CDR3nt: TGTGCCAGCGGGACTAGCGGGTTGTACGAGCAGTACTTC
CDR3aa: CASGTSGLYEQYF

v_gene: TRBV10-1
abundance: .
d_gene: .
j_gene: TRBJ1-1
CDR3nt: TGCGCCAGCAGCCAAGGGACACTGGAAGCTTTCTTT
CDR3aa: CASSQGTLEAFF

v_gene: TRBV9
abundance: .
d_gene: .
j_gene: TRBJ1-6
CDR3nt: TGTGCCAGCAGCGGGGGGCAAGGGGGTTCACCCCTCCACTTT
CDR3aa: CASSGGQGGSPLHF

v_gene: TRBV27
abundance: .
d_gene: TRBD1
j_gene: TRBJ2-7
CDR3nt: TGTGCCAGCAGTTCGACAGGGTACGAGCAGTACTTC
CDR3aa: CASSSTGYEQYF

v_gene: TRBV6-2/TRBV6-3
abundance: once
d_gene: TRBD1
j_gene: TRBJ2-7
CDR3nt: TGTGCCAGCAGTTACTCCCGAGGACAGGGGGCCTCCCTGAGGGAGCAGTACTTC
CDR3aa: CASSYSRGQGASLREQYF

v_gene: TRBV7-8
abundance: .
d_gene: .
j_gene: TRBJ1-5
CDR3nt: TGTGCCAGCAGCTCTGGGGAGGCTCAGCCCCAGCATTTT
CDR3aa: CASSSGEAQPQHF